This entry is about one T cell receptor (beta chain). The antigen remains unidentified. CDR3 length: 12 amino acids. Germline V lookup: CDR1 GTSNPN, CDR2 SVGIG (reference sequence). The germline V and J ends were trimmed by 3 bases and 2 bases, with 8 bases remaining between them. The repertoire was sequenced with immunoSEQ multiplex PCR; TCRdb's copy has only in-frame clones and lacks some. The sample consists of under 750,000 clones, roughly 72% of them appearing once. The source of the sample is a study of shared clonotypes between healthy human individuals. General study results and limits: Represented genetic and exposure-history diversity was restricted by having few donors. The four-donor shared clonotypes exceeded non-shared clonotypes in generation probability, with non-shared ones scoring lower. Though the depth was large, rarefaction showed that sorted-subset sequencing was incomplete.

This receptor was taken from a woman aged 25-40 years in good health. This sequence joins TRBV30 and TRBJ2-7; possible D gene TRBD1, 5 bases. What was sequenced was memory CD4+ T cells sorted from blood. Regarding subset: CD45RA-negative fraction. CDR3 sequence reads: CAWRPDTYEQYF. The CDR3 coding sequence is TGTGCCTGGAGGCCGGACACCTACGAGCAGTACTTC. The full variable domain, completed using reference TRBV30 and TRBJ2-7, is SQTIHQWPATLVQPVGSPLSLECTVEGTSNPNLYWYRQAAGRGLQLLFYSVGIGQISSEVPQNLSASRPQDRQFILSSKKLLLSDSGFYLCAWRPDTYEQYFGPGTRLTVT.